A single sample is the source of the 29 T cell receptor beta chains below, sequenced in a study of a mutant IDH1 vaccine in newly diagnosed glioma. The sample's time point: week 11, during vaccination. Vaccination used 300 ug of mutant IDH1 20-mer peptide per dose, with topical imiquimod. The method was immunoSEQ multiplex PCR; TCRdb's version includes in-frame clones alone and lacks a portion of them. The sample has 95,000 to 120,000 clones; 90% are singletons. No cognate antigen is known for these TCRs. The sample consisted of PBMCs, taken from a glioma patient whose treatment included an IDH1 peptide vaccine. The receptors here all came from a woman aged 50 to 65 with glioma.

The CDR3 sequence is CASSFASESYEQYF. DNA for the CDR3: TGTGCCAGCAGCTTTGCCAGCGAATCTTACGAGCAGTACTTC. The chain uses TRBV11-2 and TRBJ2-7; D unresolved. This CDR3 is built from 14 residues. Germline V gene lookup returns CDR1 SGHAT and CDR2 FQNNGV. V was cut by 3 bases and J by 4 bases, with 13 bases left in between.

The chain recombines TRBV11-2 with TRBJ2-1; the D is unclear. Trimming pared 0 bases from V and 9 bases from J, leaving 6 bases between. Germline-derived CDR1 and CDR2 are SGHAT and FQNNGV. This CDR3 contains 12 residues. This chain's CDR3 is CASSLDRFEQFF. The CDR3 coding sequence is TGTGCCAGCAGCTTAGACAGGTTTGAGCAGTTCTTC.

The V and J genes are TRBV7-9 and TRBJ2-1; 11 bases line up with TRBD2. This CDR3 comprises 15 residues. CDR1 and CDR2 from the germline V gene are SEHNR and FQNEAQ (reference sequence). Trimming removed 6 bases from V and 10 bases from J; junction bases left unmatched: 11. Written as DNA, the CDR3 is TGTGCCAGCAGGACCGGGACTAGCGGCTCAAGAGAGCAGTTCTTC. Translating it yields CASRTGTSGSREQFF.

CDR3 region: CASSLRGMNTEAFF. CDR3 DNA: TGTGCCAGCAGTCTGAGGGGCATGAACACTGAAGCTTTCTTT. V gene TRBV7-3 combines with J gene TRBJ1-1; weak D call: TRBD1 (5 bases). Germline lookup yields CDR1 SGHTA and CDR2 FQGTGA. The CDR3 runs 14 residues. V was pared by 6 bases and J by 0 bases, with 11 bases between.

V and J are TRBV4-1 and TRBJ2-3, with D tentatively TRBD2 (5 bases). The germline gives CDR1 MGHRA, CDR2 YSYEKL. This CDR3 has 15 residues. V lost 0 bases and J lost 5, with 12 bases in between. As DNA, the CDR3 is TGCGCCAGCAGCCAAGAAGCGGCTAGCCTAGATACGCAGTATTTT. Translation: CASSQEAASLDTQYF.

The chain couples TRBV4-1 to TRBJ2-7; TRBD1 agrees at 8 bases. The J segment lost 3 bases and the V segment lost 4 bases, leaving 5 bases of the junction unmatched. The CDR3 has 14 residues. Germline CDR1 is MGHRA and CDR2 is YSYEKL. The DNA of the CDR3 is TGCGCCAGCAGCCTGTGGACAGGGAGCTACGAGCAGTACTTC. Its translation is CASSLWTGSYEQYF.

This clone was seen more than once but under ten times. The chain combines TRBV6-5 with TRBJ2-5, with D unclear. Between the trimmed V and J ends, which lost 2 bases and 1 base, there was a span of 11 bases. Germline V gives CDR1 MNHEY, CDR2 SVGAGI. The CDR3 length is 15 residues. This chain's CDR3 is CASSYTLEPQETQYF. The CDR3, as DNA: TGTGCCAGCAGTTACACCCTGGAGCCCCAAGAGACCCAGTACTTC.

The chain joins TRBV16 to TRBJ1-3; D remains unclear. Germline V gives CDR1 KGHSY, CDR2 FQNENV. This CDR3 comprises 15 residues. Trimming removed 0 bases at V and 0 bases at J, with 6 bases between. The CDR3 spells CASSQSQSSGNTIYF. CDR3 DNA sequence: TGTGCCAGCAGCCAATCGCAGAGCTCTGGAAACACCATATATTTT.

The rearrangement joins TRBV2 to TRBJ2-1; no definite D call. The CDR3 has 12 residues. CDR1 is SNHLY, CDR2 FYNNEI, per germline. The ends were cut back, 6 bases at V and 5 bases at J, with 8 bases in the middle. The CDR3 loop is CASSYTDNEQFF. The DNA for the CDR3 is TGTGCCAGCAGCTACACAGACAATGAGCAGTTCTTC.

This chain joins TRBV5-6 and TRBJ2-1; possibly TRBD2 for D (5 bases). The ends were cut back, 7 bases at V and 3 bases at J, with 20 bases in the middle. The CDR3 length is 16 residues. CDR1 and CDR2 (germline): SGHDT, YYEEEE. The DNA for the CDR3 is TGTGCCAGCGCCGCTCCCGGGGTAGGGTTCTACAATGAGCAGTTCTTC. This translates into CASAAPGVGFYNEQFF.

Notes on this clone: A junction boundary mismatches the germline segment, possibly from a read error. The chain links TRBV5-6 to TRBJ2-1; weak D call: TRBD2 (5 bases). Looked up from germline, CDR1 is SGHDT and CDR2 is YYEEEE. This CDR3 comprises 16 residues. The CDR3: CASAAPGVGFYNGQFF. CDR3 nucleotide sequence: TGTGCCAGCGCCGCTCCCGGGGTAGGGTTCTACAATGGGCAGTTCTTC.

The CDR3 coding sequence is TGTGCCAGCAGCCCGAGGACAAGGCGAGGTGGCTACACCTTC. Its protein is CASSPRTRRGGYTF. The chain employs TRBV9 and TRBJ1-2; possibly TRBD1 for D (5 bases). V lost 4 bases and J lost 7, with 17 bases in between. CDR3 length: 14 amino acids. In germline, CDR1 is SGDLS, CDR2 YYNGEE.

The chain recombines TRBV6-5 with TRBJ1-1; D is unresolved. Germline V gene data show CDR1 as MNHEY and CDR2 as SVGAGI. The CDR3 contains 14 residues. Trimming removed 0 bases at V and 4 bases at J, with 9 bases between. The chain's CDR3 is CASSYSTGSTEAFF. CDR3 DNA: TGTGCCAGCAGTTACTCGACCGGGTCCACTGAAGCTTTCTTT.

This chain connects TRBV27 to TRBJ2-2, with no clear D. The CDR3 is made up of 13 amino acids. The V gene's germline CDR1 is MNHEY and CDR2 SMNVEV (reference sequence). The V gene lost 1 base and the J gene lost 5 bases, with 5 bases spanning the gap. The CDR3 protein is CASSLFLTGELFF. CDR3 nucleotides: TGTGCCAGCAGTTTATTTCTAACCGGGGAGCTGTTTTTT.

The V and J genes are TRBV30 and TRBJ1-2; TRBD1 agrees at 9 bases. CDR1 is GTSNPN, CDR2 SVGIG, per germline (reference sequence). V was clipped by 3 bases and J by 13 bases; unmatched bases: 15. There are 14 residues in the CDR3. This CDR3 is CAWRTGGSFYGGTF. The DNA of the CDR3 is TGTGCCTGGAGGACAGGGGGGTCCTTCTATGGCGGCACCTTC.

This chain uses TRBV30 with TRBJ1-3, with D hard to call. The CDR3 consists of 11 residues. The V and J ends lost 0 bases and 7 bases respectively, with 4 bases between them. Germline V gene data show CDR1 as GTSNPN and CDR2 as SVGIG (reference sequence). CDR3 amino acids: CAWSVQNTIYF. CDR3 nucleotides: TGTGCCTGGAGTGTACAGAACACCATATATTTT.

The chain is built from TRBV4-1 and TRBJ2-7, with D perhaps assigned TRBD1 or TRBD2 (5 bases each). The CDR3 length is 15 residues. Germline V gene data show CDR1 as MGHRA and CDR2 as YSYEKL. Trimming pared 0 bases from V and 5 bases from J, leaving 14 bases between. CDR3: CASSQDHVGRDEQYF. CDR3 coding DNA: TGCGCCAGCAGCCAAGACCATGTGGGGCGGGACGAGCAGTACTTC.

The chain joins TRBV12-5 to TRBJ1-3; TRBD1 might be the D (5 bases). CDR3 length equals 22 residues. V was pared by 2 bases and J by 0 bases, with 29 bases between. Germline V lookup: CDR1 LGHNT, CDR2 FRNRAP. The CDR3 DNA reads TGTGCTAGTGGTTTGATTACAGGCCTGAATACCATAACCCTTCACTCTGGAAACACCATATATTTT. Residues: CASGLITGLNTITLHSGNTIYF.

CDR3: CASSGQVGDTQYF. The CDR3 DNA is TGCGCCAGCAGCGGACAGGTTGGAGATACGCAGTATTTT. This sequence joins TRBV10-1 and TRBJ2-3; TRBD1 matches at 7 bases. The junction had 5 bases not matched to a gene; V was cut back by 6 bases and J by 5 bases. CDR1 and CDR2 (germline): WNHNN, SYGVQD (reference sequence). The CDR3 is 13 amino acids.

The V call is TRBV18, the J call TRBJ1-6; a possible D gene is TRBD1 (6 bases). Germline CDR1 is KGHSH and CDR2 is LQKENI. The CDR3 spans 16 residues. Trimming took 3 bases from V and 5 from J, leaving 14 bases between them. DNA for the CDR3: TGTGCCAGCTCACCGACAGGAACAAGAAATAATTCACCCCTCCACTTT. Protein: CASSPTGTRNNSPLHF.

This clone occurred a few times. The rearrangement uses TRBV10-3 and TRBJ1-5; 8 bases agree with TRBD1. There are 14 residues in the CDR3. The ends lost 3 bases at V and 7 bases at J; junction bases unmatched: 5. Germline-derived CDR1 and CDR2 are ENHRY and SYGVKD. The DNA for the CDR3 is TGTGCCATCAGTGATGGGCAGGGGGCACAGCCCCAGCATTTT. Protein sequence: CAISDGQGAQPQHF.

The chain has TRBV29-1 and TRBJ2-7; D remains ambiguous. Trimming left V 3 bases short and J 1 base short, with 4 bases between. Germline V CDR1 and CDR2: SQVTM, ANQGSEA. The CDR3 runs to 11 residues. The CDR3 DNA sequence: TGCAGCGTTGACGAGTCCTACGAGCAGTACTTC. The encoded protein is CSVDESYEQYF.

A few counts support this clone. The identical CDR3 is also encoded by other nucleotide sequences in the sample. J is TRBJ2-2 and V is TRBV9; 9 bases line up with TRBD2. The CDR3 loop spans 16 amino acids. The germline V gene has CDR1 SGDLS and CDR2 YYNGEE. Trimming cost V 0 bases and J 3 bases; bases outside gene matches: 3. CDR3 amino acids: CASSVVAGEYTGELFF. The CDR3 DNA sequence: TGTGCCAGCAGCGTAGTAGCGGGAGAGTACACCGGGGAGCTGTTTTTT.

The CDR3 reads CASSFGTEAYEQYF. CDR3 nucleotide sequence: TGTGCCAGCAGCTTCGGGACAGAGGCCTACGAGCAGTACTTC. The V and J genes are TRBV11-2 and TRBJ2-7, with 7 bases lining up with TRBD1. Trimming removed 3 bases from V and 2 bases from J; junction bases left unmatched: 4. CDR1 is SGHAT, CDR2 FQNNGV, per germline. This CDR3 spans 14 amino acids.

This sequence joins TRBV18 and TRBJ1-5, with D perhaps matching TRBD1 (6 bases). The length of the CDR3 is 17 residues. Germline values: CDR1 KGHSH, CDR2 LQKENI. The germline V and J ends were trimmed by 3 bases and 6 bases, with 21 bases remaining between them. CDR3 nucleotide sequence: TGTGCCAGCTCACCCATCGGGGAGGGGGGGCCTCGTCAGCCCCAGCATTTT. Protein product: CASSPIGEGGPRQPQHF.

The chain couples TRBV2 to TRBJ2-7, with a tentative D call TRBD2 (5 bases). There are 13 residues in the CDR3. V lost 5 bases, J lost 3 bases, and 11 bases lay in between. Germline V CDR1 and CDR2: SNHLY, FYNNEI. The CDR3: CASSPEVNYEQYF. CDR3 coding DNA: TGTGCCAGCAGTCCGGAGGTCAACTACGAGCAGTACTTC. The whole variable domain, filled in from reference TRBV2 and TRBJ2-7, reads EPEVTQTPSHQVTQMGQEVILRCVPISNHLYFYWYRQILGQKVEFLVSFYNNEISEKSEIFDDQFSVERPDGSNFTLKIRSTKLEDSAMYFCASSPEVNYEQYFGPGTRLTVT.

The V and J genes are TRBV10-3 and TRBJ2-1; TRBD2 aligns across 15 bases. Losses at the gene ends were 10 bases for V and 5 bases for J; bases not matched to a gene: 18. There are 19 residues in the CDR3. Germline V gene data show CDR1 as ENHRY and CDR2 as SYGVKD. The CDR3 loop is CATQVDLRTSGRVNNEQFF. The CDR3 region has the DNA TGTGCCACCCAAGTCGACCTAAGGACTAGCGGGAGGGTGAACAATGAGCAGTTCTTC.

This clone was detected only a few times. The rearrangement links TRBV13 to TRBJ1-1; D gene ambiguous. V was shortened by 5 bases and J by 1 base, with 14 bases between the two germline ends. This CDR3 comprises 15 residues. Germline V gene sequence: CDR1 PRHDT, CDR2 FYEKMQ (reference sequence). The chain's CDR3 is CASSRLESPNTEAFF. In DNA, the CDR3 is TGTGCCAGCAGCCGTCTGGAATCCCCGAACACTGAAGCTTTCTTT.

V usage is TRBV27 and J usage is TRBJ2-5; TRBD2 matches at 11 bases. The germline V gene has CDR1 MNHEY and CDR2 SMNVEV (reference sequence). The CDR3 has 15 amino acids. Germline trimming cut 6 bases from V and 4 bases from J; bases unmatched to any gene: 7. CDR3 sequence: CASRQTSGSLETQYF. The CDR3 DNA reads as TGTGCCAGCAGGCAAACTAGCGGGAGTTTAGAGACCCAGTACTTC.